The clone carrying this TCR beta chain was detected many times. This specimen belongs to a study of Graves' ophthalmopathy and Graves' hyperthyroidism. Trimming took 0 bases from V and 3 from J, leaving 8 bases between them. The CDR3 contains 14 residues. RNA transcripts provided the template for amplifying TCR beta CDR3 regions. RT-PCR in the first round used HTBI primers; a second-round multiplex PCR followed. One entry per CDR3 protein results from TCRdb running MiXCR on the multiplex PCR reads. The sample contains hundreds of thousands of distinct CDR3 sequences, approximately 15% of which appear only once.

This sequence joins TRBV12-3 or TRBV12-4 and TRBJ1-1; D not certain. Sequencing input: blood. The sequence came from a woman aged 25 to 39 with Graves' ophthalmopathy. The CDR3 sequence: CASSLAPGYTEAFF. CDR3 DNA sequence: TGTGCCAGCAGTTTAGCGCCCGGTTACACTGAAGCTTTCTTT.